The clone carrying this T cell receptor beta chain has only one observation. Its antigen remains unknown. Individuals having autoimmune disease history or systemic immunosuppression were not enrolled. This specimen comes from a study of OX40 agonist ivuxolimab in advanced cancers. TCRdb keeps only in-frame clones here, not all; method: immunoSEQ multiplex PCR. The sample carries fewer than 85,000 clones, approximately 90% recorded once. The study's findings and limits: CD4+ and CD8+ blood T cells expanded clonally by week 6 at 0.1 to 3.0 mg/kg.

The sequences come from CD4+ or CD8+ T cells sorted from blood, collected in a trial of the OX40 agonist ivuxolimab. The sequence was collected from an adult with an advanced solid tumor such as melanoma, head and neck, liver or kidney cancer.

The DNA of the CDR3 is TGTGCCAGTAGTAGAGCTAGGGGGAGTGGCGAGCAGTACTTC. It specifies CASSRARGSGEQYF. This chain uses TRBV19 with TRBJ2-7; TRBD1 might be the D (6 bases). There are 14 residues in the CDR3. CDR1 is LNHDA and CDR2 is SQIVND in the germline V gene (reference sequence). Deletions cut 4 bases from V and 6 bases from J, with 16 bases between.